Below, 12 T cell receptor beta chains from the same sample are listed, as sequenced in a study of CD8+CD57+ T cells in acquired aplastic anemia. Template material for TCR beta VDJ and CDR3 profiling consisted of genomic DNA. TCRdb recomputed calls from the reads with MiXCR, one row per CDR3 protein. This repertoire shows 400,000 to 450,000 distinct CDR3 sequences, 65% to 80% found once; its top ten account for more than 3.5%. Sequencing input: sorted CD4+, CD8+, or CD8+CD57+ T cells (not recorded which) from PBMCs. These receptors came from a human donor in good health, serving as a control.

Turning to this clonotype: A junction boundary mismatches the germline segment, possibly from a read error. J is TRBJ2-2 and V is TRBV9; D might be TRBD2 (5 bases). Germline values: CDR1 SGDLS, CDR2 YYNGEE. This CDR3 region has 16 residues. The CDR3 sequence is CASSALTVKNTGKLFF. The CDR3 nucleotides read TGTGCCAGCAGCGCCCTGACTGTGAAGAACACCGGGAAGCTGTTTTTT.

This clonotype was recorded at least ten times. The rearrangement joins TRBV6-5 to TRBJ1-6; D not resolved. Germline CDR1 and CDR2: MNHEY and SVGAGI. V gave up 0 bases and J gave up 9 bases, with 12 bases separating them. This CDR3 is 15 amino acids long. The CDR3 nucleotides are TGTGCCAGCAGTTACTCGAAAGTCTCAACTTCACCCCTCCACTTT. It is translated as CASSYSKVSTSPLHF.

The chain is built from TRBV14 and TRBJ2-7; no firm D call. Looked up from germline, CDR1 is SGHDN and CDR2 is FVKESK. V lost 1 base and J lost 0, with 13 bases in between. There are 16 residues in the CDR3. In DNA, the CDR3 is TGTGCCAGCAGCCAAGGTTACGGACCGGGCTCCTACGAGCAGTACTTC. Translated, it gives CASSQGYGPGSYEQYF.

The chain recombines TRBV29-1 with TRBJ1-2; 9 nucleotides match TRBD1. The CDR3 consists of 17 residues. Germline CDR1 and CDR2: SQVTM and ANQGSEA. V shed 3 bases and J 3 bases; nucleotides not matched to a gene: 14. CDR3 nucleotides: TGCAGCGTTGACTCTATCATGGGACAGGGAATAGACTATGGCTACACCTTC. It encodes CSVDSIMGQGIDYGYTF.

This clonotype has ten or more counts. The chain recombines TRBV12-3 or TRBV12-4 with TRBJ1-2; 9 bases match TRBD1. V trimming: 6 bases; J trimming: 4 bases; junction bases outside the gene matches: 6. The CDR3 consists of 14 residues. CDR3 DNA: TGTGCCAGCAGGCGGACAGGGGAGTCCTATGGCTACACCTTC. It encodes CASRRTGESYGYTF.

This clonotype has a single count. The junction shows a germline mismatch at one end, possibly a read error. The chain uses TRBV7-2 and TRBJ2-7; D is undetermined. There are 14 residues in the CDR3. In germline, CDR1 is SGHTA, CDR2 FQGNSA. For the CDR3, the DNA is TGTGCCAGCAGCTTGCGGTCCTACAATCAGCCCCAGCATTTC. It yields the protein CASSLRSYNQPQHF.

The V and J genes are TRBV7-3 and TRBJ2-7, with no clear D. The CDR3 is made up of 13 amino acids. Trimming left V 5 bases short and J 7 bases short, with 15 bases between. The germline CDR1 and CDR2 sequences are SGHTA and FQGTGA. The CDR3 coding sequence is TGTGCCAGCAGCGTAGTCATACCAGGAGAGCAGTACTTC. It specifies CASSVVIPGEQYF.

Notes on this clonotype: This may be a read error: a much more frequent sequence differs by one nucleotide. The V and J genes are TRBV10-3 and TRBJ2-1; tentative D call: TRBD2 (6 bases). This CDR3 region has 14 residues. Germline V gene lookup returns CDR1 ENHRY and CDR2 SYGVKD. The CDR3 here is CASSRGSVFNEQLF. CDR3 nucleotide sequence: TGTGCCAGCAGTCGGGGGTCAGTTTTTAATGAGCAGCTCTTC.

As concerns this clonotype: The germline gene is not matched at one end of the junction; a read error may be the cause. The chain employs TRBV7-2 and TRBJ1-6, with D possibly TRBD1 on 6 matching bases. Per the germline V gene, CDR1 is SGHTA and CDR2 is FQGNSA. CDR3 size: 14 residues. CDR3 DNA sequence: TGTGCCAGCACCCTTAGCGAGGGGGGCAAACACGTGCAGTTT. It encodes CASTLSEGGKHVQF.

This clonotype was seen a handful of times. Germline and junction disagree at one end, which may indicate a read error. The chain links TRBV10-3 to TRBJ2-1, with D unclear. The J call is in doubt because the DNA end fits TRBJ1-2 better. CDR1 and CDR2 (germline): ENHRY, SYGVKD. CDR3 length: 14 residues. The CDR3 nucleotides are TGTGCCATCAGTGAGCCCGGCACGAACTATGGGTACACCTTC. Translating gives CAISEPGTNYGYTF.

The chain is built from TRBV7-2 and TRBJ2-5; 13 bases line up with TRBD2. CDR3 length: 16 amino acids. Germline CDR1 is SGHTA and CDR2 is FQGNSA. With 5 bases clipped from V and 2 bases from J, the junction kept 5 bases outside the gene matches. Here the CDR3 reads CASSPQGLAGQETQYF. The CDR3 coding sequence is TGTGCCAGCAGCCCGCAGGGACTAGCGGGGCAAGAGACCCAGTACTTC.

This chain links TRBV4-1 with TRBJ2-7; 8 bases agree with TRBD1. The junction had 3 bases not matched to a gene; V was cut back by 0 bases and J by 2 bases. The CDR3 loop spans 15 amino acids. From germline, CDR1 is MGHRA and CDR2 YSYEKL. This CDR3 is CASSQDRTGTYEQYF. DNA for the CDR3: TGCGCCAGCAGCCAAGATAGGACAGGGACCTACGAGCAGTACTTC.